This TCR beta chain comes out of a study of T-cell reconstitution after alpha-beta-depleted transplantation in children. Study-level findings and limits: At one year after transplant, newly produced T cells mostly accounted for T-cell counts and diversity. By about two months after transplant, alpha-beta T cells reportedly arose from several hundred graft clones that had expanded.

Preparation of the TCRbeta library was carried out with unique molecular identifiers. TCRdb ran MiXCR on the PCR reads and lists one entry per CDR3 protein. The table records around 440,000 distinct CDR3 sequences, roughly a tenth of them present only once. Notes on this clonotype: The target antigen is unknown.

V trimming: 4 bases; J trimming: 3 bases; junction bases outside the gene matches: 6. The germline V gene has CDR1 LGHNA and CDR2 YSLEER. There are 16 residues in the CDR3. The chain employs TRBV4-3 and TRBJ2-2; 9 bases are shared with TRBD1. This TCR came from a child under 10 years old with inherited bone marrow failure, due to receive a stem cell transplant. The material was PBMCs, obtained before TCRalphabeta/CD19-depleted stem cell transplant. The CDR3 coding sequence is TGCGCCAGCAGCCTGCGGGACAGGGTGGACACCGGGGAGCTGTTTTTT. Translation: CASSLRDRVDTGELFF.